The present entry profiles one TCR beta chain with its context. There were only Caucasian adults among the donors, and all lived in Nashville, Tennessee. CDR1 is SNHLY and CDR2 is FYNNEI in the germline V gene. CDR3 length: 15 amino acids. Deletions cut 4 bases from V and 0 bases from J, with 9 bases between. Some clones are missing from TCRdb's copy, which holds only in-frame ones; the method was immunoSEQ multiplex PCR. The sample has roughly 2.2 million clones, approximately 93% seen once; the top ten hold roughly 0.36%. The data were obtained in a study of shared clonotypes between healthy human individuals.

The sequence was obtained from a young man in good health. Some clones in this sample may be carry-over from other donors' samples. The sequenced material came from naive CD4+ T cells from PBMCs. The subset denotes: CD45RA+ positively selected. The rearrangement uses TRBV2 and TRBJ2-2; either TRBD1 or TRBD2 may supply D (5 bases each). The CDR3 bases are TGTGCCAGCAGTGCCCGGGGCGCGAACACCGGGGAGCTGTTTTTT. Its translation is CASSARGANTGELFF.